Included here is one TCR beta chain sequence, with context. Here immunoSEQ multiplex PCR was the method, and the copy in TCRdb shows in-frame clones only, minus some. The sample yields about 80,000 clones, 80% to 90% seen once. The source of the sample is a study of technical replicates of blood from a few donors. Germline V gene lookup returns CDR1 SGHVS and CDR2 FQNEAQ. J was trimmed by 5 bases and V by 3 bases; bases with no gene match: 14. This CDR3 contains 18 residues. The source material was PBMCs. This clonotype was sampled from a human donor in good health. Some clones in this sample may be carry-over from other donors' samples. This chain links TRBV7-8 with TRBJ1-3; 9 positions agree with TRBD1. The CDR3 loop reads CASSFAPQLDRGRNTIYF. The CDR3 DNA is TGTGCCAGCAGCTTCGCACCACAGTTAGACAGGGGGAGAAACACCATATATTTT.